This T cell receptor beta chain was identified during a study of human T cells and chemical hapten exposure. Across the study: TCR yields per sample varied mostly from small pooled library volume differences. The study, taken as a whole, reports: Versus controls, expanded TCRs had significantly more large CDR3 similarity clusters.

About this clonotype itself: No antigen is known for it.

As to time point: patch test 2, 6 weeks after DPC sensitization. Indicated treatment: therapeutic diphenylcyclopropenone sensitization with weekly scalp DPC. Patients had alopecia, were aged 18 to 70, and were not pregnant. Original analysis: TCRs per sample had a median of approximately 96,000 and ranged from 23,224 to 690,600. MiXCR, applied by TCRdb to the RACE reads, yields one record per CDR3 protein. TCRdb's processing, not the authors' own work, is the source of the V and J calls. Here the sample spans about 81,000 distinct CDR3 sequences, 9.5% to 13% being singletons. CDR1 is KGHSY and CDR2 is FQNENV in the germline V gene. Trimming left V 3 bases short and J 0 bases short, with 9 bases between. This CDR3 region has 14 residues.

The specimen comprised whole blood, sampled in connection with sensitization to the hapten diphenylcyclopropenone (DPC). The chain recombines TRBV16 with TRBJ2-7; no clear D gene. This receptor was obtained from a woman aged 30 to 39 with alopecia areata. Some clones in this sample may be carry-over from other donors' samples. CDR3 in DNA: TGTGCCAGCAGCCAGACTGGGAACTCCTACGAGCAGTACTTC. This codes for CASSQTGNSYEQYF.